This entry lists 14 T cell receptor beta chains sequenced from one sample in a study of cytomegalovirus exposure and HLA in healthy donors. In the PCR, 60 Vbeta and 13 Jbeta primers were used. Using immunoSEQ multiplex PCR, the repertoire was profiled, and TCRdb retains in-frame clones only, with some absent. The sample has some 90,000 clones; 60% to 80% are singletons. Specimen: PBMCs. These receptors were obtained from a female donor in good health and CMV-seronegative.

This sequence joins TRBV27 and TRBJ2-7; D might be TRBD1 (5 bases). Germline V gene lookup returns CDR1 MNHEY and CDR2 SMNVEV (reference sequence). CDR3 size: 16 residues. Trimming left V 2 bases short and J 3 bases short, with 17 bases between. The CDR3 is CASSLSSGSPYYEQYF. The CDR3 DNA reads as TGTGCCAGCAGTTTAAGTTCAGGGTCGCCGTACTACGAGCAGTACTTC.

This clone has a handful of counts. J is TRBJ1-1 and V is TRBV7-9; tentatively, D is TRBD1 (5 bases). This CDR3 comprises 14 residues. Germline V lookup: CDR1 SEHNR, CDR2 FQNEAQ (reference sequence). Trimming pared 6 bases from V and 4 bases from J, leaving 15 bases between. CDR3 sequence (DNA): TGTGCCAGCAGTCATAGGCCCGGGGGCACTGAAGCTTTCTTT. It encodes CASSHRPGGTEAFF.

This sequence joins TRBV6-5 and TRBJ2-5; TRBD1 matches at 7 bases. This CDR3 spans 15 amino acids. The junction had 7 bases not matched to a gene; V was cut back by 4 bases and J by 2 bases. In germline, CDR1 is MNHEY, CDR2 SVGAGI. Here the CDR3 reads CASSSAGGLQETQYF. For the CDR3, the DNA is TGTGCCAGCAGTTCGGCAGGGGGTTTACAAGAGACCCAGTACTTC.

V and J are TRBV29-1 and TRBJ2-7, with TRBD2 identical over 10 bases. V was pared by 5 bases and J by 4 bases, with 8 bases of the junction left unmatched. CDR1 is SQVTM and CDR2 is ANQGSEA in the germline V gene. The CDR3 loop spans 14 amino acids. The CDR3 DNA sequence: TGCAGCGTTCTCCAGGCTAGCGGGAGTTACGAGCAGTACTTC. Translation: CSVLQASGSYEQYF.

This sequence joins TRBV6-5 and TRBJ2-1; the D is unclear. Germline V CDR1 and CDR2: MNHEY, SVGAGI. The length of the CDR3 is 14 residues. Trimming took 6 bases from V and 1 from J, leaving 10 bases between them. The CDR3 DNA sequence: TGTGCCAGCAGGACTCCCGGTTCCTACAATGAGCAGTTCTTC. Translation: CASRTPGSYNEQFF.

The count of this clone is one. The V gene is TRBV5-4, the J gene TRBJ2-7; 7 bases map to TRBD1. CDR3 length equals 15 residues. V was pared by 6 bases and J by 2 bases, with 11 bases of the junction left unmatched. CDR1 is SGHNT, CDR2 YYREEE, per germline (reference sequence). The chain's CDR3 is CASTLNRGATYEQYF. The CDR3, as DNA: TGTGCCAGCACCCTAAACAGGGGTGCTACCTACGAGCAGTACTTC.

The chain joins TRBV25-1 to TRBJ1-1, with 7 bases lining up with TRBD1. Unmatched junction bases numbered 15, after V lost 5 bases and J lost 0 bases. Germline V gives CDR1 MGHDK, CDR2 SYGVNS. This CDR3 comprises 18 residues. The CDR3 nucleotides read TGTGCCAGCAGTCCTGGCCCCCGGACAGGCGCAATGAACACTGAAGCTTTCTTT. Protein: CASSPGPRTGAMNTEAFF.

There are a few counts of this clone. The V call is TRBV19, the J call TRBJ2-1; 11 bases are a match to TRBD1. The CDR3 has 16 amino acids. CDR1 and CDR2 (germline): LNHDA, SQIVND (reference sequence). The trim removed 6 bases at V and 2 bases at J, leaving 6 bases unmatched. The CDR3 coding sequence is TGTGCCAGTAGCAAAGCGGGACAGGGGGCCTACAATGAGCAGTTCTTC. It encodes CASSKAGQGAYNEQFF.

For the CDR3, the DNA is TGCGCCAGCAGCCTGGGGGACAGGGACAATCAGCCCCAGCATTTT. This encodes CASSLGDRDNQPQHF. The V call is TRBV4-1, the J call TRBJ1-5; TRBD1 matches 9 bases. CDR1 and CDR2 (germline): MGHRA, YSYEKL. J was trimmed by 3 bases and V by 4 bases; bases with no gene match: 4. There are 15 residues in the CDR3.

The CDR3, as DNA: TGTGCCAGCAGCCGGGGGGGGAACTATGGCTACACCTTC. This translates into CASSRGGNYGYTF. The gene calls are TRBV7-8 and TRBJ1-2; D possibly corresponds to TRBD1 (5 bases). The length of the CDR3 is 13 residues. The germline V and J ends were trimmed by 5 bases and 2 bases, with 9 bases remaining between them. The germline gives CDR1 SGHVS, CDR2 FQNEAQ.

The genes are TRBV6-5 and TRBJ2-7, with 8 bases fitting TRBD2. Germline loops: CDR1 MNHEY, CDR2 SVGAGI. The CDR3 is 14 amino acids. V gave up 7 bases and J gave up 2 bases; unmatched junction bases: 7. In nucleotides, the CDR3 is TGTGCCAGCAACCCGGGACTAGGGACCTACGAGCAGTACTTC. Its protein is CASNPGLGTYEQYF.

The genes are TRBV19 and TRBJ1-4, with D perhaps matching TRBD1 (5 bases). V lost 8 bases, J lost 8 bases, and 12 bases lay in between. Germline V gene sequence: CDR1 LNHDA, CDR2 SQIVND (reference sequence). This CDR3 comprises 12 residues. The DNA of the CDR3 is TGTGCCAGTCGTGCCCCAGGGGAAAAACTGTTTTTT. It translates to CASRAPGEKLFF.

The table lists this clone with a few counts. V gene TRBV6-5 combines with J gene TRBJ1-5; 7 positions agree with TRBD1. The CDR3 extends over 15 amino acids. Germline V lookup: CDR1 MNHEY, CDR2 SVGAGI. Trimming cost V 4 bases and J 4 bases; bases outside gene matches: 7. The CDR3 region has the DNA TGTGCCAGCAGTTCCTTCGGACAGGCAAATCAGCCCCAGCATTTT. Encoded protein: CASSSFGQANQPQHF.

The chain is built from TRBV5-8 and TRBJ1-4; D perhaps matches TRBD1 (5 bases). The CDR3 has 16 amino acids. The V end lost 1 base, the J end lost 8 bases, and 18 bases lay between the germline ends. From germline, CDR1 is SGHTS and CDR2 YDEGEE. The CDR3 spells CASSLRQGQGQEKLFF. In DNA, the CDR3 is TGTGCCAGCAGCTTGAGACAAGGACAAGGTCAGGAAAAACTGTTTTTT.